Below are 7 T cell receptor beta chains sequenced from a single sample in a study of type 1 regulatory T cells. Each CDR3 protein gets one entry after TCRdb re-called the reads with MiXCR. The table records over 90,000 distinct CDR3 sequences, less than 40% of them present only once. Sample: CD4+ T cells, either the whole sample or a sorted fraction (not recorded which). The origin of the receptors is a human donor in good health.

The chain couples TRBV7-2 to TRBJ2-5, with D tentatively TRBD1 (5 bases). The CDR3 is 15 amino acids. Trimming pared 7 bases from V and 1 base from J, leaving 16 bases between. Germline V gene sequence: CDR1 SGHTA, CDR2 FQGNSA. DNA for the CDR3: TGTGCCAGCACCCTGGGCCAGGGCCTCCAAGAGACCCAGTACTTC. It codes for CASTLGQGLQETQYF.

V is TRBV3-1 and J is TRBJ2-1; D is undetermined. This CDR3 contains 15 residues. Trimming cost V 0 bases and J 7 bases, with 13 bases left between them. Germline-derived CDR1 and CDR2 are LGHDT and YNNKEL (reference sequence). The CDR3 DNA is TGTGCCAGCAGCCAAGATCATGGGAATCGTAATGAGCAGTTCTTC. Protein sequence: CASSQDHGNRNEQFF.

This clonotype was detected a few times. The V gene is TRBV28, the J gene TRBJ1-4, with TRBD1 matching over 9 bases. Germline V CDR1 and CDR2: MDHEN, SYDVKM. This CDR3 has 16 residues. Unmatched junction bases numbered 6, after V lost 7 bases and J lost 0 bases. This chain's CDR3 is CASTSTGGSTNEKLFF. CDR3 DNA: TGTGCCAGCACCTCGACAGGGGGATCAACTAATGAAAAACTGTTTTTT.

This clonotype was observed a handful of times. The V and J genes are TRBV7-7 and TRBJ2-1, with 11 bases matching TRBD2. After removal of 1 base from V and 7 bases from J, the junction contained 3 bases not matched to a gene. The CDR3 extends over 15 amino acids. Germline CDR1 is SSHAT and CDR2 is FNYEAQ (reference sequence). This CDR3 is CASSLGLAGWNEQFF. CDR3 sequence (DNA): TGTGCCAGCAGCTTAGGACTAGCGGGGTGGAATGAGCAGTTCTTC.

V usage is TRBV20-1 and J usage is TRBJ2-7; no clear D gene. The CDR3 is 16 residues long. V shed 6 bases and J shed 3 bases, with 24 bases lying between them. Germline CDR1 reads DFQATT; CDR2 reads SNEGSKA (reference sequence). CDR3: CSAKLADSSAIYEQYF. The CDR3, as DNA: TGCAGTGCCAAACTGGCCGACTCAAGCGCAATCTACGAGCAGTACTTC.

The chain is built from TRBV29-1 and TRBJ2-7, with D unresolved. The CDR3 consists of 13 residues. Trimming shortened V by 2 bases and J by 2 bases, and 10 bases separated the two germline ends. CDR1 SQVTM and CDR2 ANQGSEA come from the germline V gene. The CDR3 loop reads CSVESPSTYEQYF. As DNA, the CDR3 is TGCAGCGTTGAAAGCCCGTCGACCTACGAGCAGTACTTC.

The chain couples TRBV5-1 to TRBJ2-7; 8 bases agree with TRBD1. The germline gives CDR1 SGHRS, CDR2 YFSETQ. J was trimmed by 5 bases and V by 4 bases; bases with no gene match: 11. This CDR3 is 15 amino acids long. The CDR3 here is CASSTTPGQVHEQYF. The CDR3 DNA follows: TGCGCCAGCAGCACGACGCCGGGACAGGTGCACGAGCAGTACTTC.